This TCR beta chain was found in a study of blood T cells in healthy people across ages. Overall study findings and caveats: Diversity figures derived from one million T cells were judged to underestimate the true value. Both higher diversity and more naive CD4+ cells marked long-lived donors when set against aged donors.

Total RNA extraction produced at least 6 micrograms (per sample) for the study. Next came a second PCR, run for 7 to 11 cycles, which used a sample-barcoded 5' primer along with a J-beta primer mix. Each cDNA was tagged by a template-switch adaptor containing 12 random nucleotides. One entry per CDR3 protein results from TCRdb running MiXCR on the 5' RACE reads. The data show about 670,000 distinct CDR3 sequences, 40% to 50% seen once. For this clonotype: Antigen unknown.

The sequencing input was blood. This clonotype originated in an older man in good health.

The CDR3 reads CASSSQQGAIAGANVLTF. The DNA of the CDR3 is TGCGCCAGCAGCTCCCAACAGGGGGCGATTGCCGGGGCCAACGTCCTGACTTTC. This sequence joins TRBV4-3 and TRBJ2-6; 9 nucleotides align to TRBD1. CDR1 LGHNA and CDR2 YSLEER come from the germline V gene. This CDR3 is built from 18 residues. Losses at the gene ends were 5 bases for V and 4 bases for J; bases not matched to a gene: 12.